This entry features one TCR beta chain sequence. The antigen it binds to is not known. There are no base qualities to consult, and no much larger clone falls within one base. To prepare the library, 5' RACE was applied. Sequencer: Illumina HiSeq 2000. A universal primer binding site was added through template switching, and the final cDNA carried a unique molecular identifier so that TCR cDNA molecules could be counted accurately. First-strand cDNA for TCR alpha and beta chains was synthesized from specific primers in the conserved constant-segment region. To control for contamination, every cDNA library was double barcoded, receiving both a SMART-Mk sample barcode and Illumina barcodes. TruSeq adapter sequences, together with Illumina sample barcodes, were added in two successive PCR steps. Sequencing of the TCR alpha and beta cDNA libraries was done on the Illumina HiSeq platform using custom primers. Per the original workflow: Unique molecular identifiers were extracted from raw reads with MiGEC, and CDR3 positions were determined with MiXCR. For each individual, recombination models were inferred using an EM algorithm with the repgenHMM and IGoR tools. Shared clonotype analysis was performed with the tcR package in R, normalizing sharing by the product of cloneset sizes. To study raw recombination free of thymic and clonal selection effects, out-of-frame nonproductive sequences were analyzed. TCRdb reanalyzed the raw reads on its own, using fastp at Q25 for trimming and MiXCR for clone calling, and kept in-frame beta chains. For every CDR3 protein sequence, its rows merge into one entry that carries the most common genes and DNA. These V and J calls originate from TCRdb's pipeline instead of the authors' own analysis. This sample is represented by 18,000 or so distinct CDR3 sequences; roughly 63% of them were singletons. 5.9% of the sample lies in the top ten.

Every donor in the study was a healthy Caucasian. Three pairs of female monozygotic twins, all aged roughly 18 to 30 years, made up the twin cohort. Miltenyi CD45RO+ enrichment and human naive T-cell isolation kits were used to isolate memory (CD45RO+) and naive T cells from PBMC. These data belong to a study of identical twins (dated by TCRdb to the mid-2010s). Describing the broader study: To test whether fetal clonotypes persist, this study deep-sequenced TCR alpha and beta repertoires from monozygotic twins, from unrelated adults of various ages, and from cord blood. To rule out contamination, replicate twin experiments were performed at different times with different library preparation protocols. General findings and caveats noted by the study authors: Recombination models systematically underestimated out-of-frame TCR alpha sharing in monozygotic twins but agreed with sharing between unrelated individuals. Excess twin sharing in beta out-of-frame sequences was weaker because fewer shared sequences lowered the signal-to-noise ratio. Abundant cord blood beta clonotypes had fewer insertions, young adult naive repertoires showed a similar but weaker trend, and memory repertoires showed no such trend. Because the same donors could not be followed over many years, conclusions were based on cross-sectional statistical analysis. Compared with coincidental sharing between unrelated individuals, an excess of low generation-probability sequences was observed among out-of-frame TCR alpha sequences shared between twins. Zero-insertion analyses could be partly confounded by invariant T cells such as MAIT and iNKT, though diverse VJ usage argued against such confounding for most clonotypes.

From cysteine to phenylalanine, the CDR3 is 13 amino acids long. The only DNA kept is the CDR3, 39 bases in frame from the first base. CDR1 and CDR2, looked up from the germline V gene, are MGHDK and SYGVNS. Trimming at the junction amounts to 5 bases on V and 7 bases on J, and the germline ends lie 12 bases apart. The material sequenced was memory (CD45RO+) T cells sorted from blood. Sample cell subset or site, as interpreted from the label and publication: CD45RO+ enriched T cells. The rearranged segments are TRBV25-1 and TRBJ2-1; the D gene is possibly TRBD2, with 5 bases matching. The receptor was derived from a woman younger than 35 in good health. This table probably holds off-target reads from a library built for another chain. The CDR3 sequence is CASSTDLGNEQFF. In nucleotide form, the sequence is TGTGCCAGCAGTACGGACTTAGGGAATGAGCAGTTCTTC.